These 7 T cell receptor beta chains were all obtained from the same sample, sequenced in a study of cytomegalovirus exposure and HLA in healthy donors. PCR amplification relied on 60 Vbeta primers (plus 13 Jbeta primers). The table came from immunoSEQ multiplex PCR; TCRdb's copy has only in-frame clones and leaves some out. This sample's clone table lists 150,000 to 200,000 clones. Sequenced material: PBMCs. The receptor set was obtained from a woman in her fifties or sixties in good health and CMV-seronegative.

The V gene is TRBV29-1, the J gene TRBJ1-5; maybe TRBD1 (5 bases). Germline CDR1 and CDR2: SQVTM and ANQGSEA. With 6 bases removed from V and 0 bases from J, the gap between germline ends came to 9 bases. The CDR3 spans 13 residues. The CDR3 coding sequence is TGCAGCGTCGGGGACTATAGCAATCAGCCCCAGCATTTT. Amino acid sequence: CSVGDYSNQPQHF.

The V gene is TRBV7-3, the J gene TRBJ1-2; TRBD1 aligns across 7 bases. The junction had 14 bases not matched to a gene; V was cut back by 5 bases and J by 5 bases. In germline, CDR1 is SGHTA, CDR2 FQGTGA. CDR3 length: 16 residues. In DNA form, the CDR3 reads TGTGCCAGCAGCCAGGGGGGCAGGGACCTTTCGTATGGCTACACCTTC. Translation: CASSQGGRDLSYGYTF.

CDR3 coding DNA: TGTGCCAGCAGGCAAGGACAGGAGTACACTGAAGCTTTCTTT. Translated: CASRQGQEYTEAFF. The J gene is TRBJ1-1, the V gene TRBV6-6; 7 nucleotides match TRBD1. V dropped 6 bases and J dropped 3; count of bases not matched to a gene: 7. The CDR3 runs 14 residues. From germline, CDR1 is MNHNY and CDR2 SVGAGI (reference sequence).

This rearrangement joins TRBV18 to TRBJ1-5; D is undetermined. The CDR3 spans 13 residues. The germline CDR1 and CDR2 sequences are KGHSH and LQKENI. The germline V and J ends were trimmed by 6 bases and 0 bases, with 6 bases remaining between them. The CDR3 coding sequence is TGTGCCAGCTCGACAAATAGCAATCAGCCCCAGCATTTT. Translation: CASSTNSNQPQHF.

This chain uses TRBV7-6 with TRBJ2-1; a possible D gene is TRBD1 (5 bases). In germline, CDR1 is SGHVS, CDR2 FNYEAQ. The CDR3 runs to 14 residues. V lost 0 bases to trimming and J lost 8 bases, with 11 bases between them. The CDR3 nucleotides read TGTGCCAGCAGCTTAGCGGCAGGGCTTGATGAGCAGTTCTTC. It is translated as CASSLAAGLDEQFF. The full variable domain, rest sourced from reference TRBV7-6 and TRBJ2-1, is GAGVSQSPRYKVTKRGQDVALRCDPISGHVSLYWYRQALGQGPEFLTYFNYEAQQDKSGLPNDRFSAERPEGSISTLTIQRTEQRDSAMYRCASSLAAGLDEQFFGPGTRLTVL.

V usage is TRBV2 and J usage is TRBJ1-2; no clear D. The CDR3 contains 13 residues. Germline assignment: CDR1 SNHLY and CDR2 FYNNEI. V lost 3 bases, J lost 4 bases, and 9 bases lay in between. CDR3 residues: CASSDDTSYGYTF. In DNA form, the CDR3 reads TGTGCCAGCAGTGATGATACGAGCTATGGCTACACCTTC.

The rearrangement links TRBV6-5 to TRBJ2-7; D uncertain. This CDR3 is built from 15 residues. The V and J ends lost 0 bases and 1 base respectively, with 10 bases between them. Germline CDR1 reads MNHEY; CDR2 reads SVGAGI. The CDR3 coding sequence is TGTGCCAGCAGTTACTCACCAGGCAATTCCTACGAGCAGTACTTC. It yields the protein CASSYSPGNSYEQYF.